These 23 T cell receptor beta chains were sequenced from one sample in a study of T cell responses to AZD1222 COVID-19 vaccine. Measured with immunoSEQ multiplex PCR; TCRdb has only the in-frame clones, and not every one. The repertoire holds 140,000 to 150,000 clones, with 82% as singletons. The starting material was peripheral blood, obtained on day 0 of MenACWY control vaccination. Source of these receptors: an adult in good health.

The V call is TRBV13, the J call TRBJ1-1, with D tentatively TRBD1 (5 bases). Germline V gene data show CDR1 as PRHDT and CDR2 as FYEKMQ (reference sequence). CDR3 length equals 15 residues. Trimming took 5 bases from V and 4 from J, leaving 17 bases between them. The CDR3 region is CASSPTGQGSTEAFF. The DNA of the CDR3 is TGTGCCAGCAGCCCGACCGGACAAGGGAGCACTGAAGCTTTCTTT.

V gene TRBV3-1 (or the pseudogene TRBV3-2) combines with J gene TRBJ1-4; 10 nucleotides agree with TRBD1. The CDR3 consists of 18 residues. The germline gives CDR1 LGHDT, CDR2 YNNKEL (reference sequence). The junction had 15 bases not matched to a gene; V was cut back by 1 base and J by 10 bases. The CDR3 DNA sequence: TGTGCCAGCAGCCAAGGACGACAGGGGGCAACGCAATTCGGAAAACTGTTTTTT. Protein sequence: CASSQGRQGATQFGKLFF.

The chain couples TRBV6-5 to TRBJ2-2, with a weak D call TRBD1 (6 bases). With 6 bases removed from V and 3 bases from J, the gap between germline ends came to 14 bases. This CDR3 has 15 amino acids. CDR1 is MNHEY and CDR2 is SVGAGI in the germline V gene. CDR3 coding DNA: TGTGCCAGCAGGAAACAGGGATTAGACACCGGGGAGCTGTTTTTT. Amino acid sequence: CASRKQGLDTGELFF.

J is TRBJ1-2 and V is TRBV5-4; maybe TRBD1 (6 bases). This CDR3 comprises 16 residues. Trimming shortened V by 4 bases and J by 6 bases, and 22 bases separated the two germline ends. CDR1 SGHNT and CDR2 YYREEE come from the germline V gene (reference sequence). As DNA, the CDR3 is TGTGCCAGCAGCCACCTGTCGTTTAAGGCAGGGGATGGCTACACCTTC. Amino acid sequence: CASSHLSFKAGDGYTF. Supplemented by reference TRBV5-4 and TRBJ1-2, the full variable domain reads ETGVTQSPTHLIKTRGQQVTLRCSSQSGHNTVSWYQQALGQGPQFIFQYYREEENGRGNFPPRFSGLQFPNYSSELNVNALELDDSALYLCASSHLSFKAGDGYTFGSGTRLTVV.

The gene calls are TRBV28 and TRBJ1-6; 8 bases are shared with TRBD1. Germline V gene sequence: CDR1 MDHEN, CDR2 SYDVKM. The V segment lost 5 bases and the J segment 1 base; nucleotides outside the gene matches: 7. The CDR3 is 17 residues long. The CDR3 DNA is TGTGCCAGCAGTCCGGGGACAGGTCTTTCCTATAATTCACCCCTCCACTTT. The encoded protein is CASSPGTGLSYNSPLHF. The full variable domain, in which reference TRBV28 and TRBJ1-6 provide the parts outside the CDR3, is DVKVTQSSRYLVKRTGEKVFLECVQDMDHENMFWYRQDPGLGLRLIYFSYDVKMKEKGDIPEGYSVSREKKERFSLILESASTNQTSMYLCASSPGTGLSYNSPLHFGNGTRLTVT.

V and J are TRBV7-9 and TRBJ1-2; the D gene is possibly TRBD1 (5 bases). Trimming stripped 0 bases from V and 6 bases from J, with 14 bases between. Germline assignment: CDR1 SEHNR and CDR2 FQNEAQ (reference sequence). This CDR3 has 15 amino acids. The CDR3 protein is CASSLAGGDVHGYTF. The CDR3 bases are TGTGCCAGCAGCTTAGCCGGGGGGGATGTACATGGCTACACCTTC.

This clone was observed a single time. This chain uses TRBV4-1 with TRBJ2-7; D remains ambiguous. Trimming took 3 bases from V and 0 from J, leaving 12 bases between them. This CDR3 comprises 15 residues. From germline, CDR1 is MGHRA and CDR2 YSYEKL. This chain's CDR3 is CASSHPKACSYEQYV. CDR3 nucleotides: TGCGCCAGCAGCCACCCTAAGGCGTGCTCCTACGAGCAGTACGTC.

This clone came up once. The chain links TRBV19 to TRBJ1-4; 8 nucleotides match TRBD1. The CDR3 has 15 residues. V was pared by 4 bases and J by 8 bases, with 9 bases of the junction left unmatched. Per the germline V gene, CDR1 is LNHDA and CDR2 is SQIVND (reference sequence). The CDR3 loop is CASSTQTGVGEKLFF. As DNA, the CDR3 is TGTGCCAGTAGTACCCAGACAGGGGTCGGAGAAAAACTGTTTTTT.

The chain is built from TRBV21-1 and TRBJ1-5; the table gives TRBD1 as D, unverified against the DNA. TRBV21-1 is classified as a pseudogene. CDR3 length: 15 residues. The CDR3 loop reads CASGTGALSYQPQHF. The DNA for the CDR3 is TGTGCCAGTGGGACAGGGGCCCTCTCCTATCAGCCCCAGCATTTT.

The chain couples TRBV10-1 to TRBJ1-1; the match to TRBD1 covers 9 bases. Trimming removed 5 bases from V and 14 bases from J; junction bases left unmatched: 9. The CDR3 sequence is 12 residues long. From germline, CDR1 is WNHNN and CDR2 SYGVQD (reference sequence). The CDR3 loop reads CASSTGGSFHFF. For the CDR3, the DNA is TGCGCCAGCAGTACAGGGGGCTCTTTTCACTTCTTT.

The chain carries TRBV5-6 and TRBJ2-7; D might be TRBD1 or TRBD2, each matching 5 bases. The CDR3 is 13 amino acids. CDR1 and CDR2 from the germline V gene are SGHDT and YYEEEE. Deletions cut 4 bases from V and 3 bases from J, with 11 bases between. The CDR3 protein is CASSGGRIYEQYV. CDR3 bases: TGTGCCAGCAGCGGGGGACGGATCTACGAGCAGTACGTC.

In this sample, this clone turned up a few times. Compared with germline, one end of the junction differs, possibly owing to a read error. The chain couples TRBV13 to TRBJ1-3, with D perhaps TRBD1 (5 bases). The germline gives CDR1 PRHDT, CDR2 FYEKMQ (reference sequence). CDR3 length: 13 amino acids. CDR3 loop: CASSLGVGNTIYF. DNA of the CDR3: TGTGCCAGCAGTTTAGGGGTGGGAAACACCATATATTTT.

CDR3 protein: CASSLRAGVETQYF. The CDR3 DNA follows: TGTGCCAGCAGCTTAAGGGCAGGGGTAGAGACCCAGTACTTC. The chain joins TRBV7-9 to TRBJ2-5; D is possibly TRBD1 (6 bases). CDR3 size: 14 residues. Germline V gives CDR1 SEHNR, CDR2 FQNEAQ (reference sequence). With 2 bases removed from V and 4 bases from J, the gap between germline ends came to 11 bases.

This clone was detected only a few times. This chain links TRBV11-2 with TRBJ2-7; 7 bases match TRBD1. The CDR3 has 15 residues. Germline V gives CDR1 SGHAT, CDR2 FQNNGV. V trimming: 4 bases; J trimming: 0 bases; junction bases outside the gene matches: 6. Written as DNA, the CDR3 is TGTGCCAGCAGCTCGATGGCAGGGGGCTCCTACGAGCAGTACTTC. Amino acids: CASSSMAGGSYEQYF.

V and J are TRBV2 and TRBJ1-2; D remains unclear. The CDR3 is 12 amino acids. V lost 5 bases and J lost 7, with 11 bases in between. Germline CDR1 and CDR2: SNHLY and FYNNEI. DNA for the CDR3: TGTGCCAGCAGTCTCGATAACGGTGGCTACACCTTC. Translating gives CASSLDNGGYTF.

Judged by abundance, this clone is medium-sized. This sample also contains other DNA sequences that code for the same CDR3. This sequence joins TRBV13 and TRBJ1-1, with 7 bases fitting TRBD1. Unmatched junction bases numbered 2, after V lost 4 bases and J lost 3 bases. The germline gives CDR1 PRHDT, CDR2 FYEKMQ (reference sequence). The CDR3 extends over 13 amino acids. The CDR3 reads CASSSGQYTEAFF. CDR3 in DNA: TGTGCCAGCAGCTCGGGACAGTACACTGAAGCTTTCTTT.

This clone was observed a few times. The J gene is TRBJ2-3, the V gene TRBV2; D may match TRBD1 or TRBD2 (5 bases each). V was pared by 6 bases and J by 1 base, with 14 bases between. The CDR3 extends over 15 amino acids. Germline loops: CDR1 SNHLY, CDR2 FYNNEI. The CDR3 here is CASRWRGVRTDTQYF. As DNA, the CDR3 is TGTGCCAGCAGGTGGCGAGGGGTCCGCACAGATACGCAGTATTTT.

The CDR3 spells CASSYQGRETQYF. The DNA for the CDR3 is TGTGCCAGCAGCTACCAGGGGAGGGAGACCCAGTACTTC. The chain joins TRBV12-3 or TRBV12-4 to TRBJ2-5; D may match TRBD1 or TRBD2 (6 bases each). The length of the CDR3 is 13 residues. Trimming took 6 bases from V and 5 from J, leaving 13 bases between them.

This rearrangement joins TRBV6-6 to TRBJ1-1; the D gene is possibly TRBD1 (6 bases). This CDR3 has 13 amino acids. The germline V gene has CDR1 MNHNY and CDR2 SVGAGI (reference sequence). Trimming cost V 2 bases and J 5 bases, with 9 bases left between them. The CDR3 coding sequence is TGTGCCAGCAGTTACGTGCAGGGGACTGAAGCTTTCTTT. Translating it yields CASSYVQGTEAFF.

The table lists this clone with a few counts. CDR3 DNA sequence: TGCGCCAGCAGCTGGGATGCAGTTGACGAGCAGTACTTC. Translation: CASSWDAVDEQYF. The chain is built from TRBV5-1 and TRBJ2-7; no definite D call. This CDR3 contains 13 residues. V was shortened by 3 bases and J by 5 bases, with 12 bases between the two germline ends. Looked up from germline, CDR1 is SGHRS and CDR2 is YFSETQ.

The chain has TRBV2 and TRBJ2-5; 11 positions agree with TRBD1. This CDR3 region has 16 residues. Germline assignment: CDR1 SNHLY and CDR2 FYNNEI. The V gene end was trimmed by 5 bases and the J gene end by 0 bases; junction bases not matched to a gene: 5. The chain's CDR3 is CASSKPGQGDQETQYF. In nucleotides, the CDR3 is TGTGCCAGCAGTAAACCGGGACAGGGGGACCAAGAGACCCAGTACTTC.

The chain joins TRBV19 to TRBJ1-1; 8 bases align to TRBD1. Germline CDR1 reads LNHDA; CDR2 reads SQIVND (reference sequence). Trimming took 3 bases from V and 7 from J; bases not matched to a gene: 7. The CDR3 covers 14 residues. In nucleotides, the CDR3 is TGTGCCAGTAGTATCCAGGGACAGGAGTTTGAAGCTTTCTTT. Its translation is CASSIQGQEFEAFF.

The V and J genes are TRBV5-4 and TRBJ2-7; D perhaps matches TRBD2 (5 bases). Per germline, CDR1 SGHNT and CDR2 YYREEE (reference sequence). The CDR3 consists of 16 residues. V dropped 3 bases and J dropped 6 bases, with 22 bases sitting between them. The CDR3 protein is CASSSPNSRGDSEQYF. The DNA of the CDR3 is TGTGCCAGCAGCTCACCCAACAGCCGGGGAGACTCCGAGCAGTACTTC.